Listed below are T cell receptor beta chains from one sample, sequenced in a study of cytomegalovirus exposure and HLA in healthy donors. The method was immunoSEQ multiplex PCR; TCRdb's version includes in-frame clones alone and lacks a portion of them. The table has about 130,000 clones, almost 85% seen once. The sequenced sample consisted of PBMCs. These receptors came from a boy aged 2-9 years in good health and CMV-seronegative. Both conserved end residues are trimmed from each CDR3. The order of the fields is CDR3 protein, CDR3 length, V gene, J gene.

cdr3_aa: ASSGGLGSNEQF
cdr3_length: 12
v_call: TRBV6-4
j_call: TRBJ2-1

cdr3_aa: ASSLGPNYGYT
cdr3_length: 11
v_call: TRBV27
j_call: TRBJ1-2

cdr3_aa: ASSSGPPYNEQF
cdr3_length: 12
v_call: TRBV11-2
j_call: TRBJ2-1

cdr3_aa: ATDGGNTEAF
cdr3_length: 10
v_call: TRBV7-9
j_call: TRBJ1-1

cdr3_aa: ASSSGTGGTEAF
cdr3_length: 12
v_call: TRBV6-5
j_call: TRBJ1-1

cdr3_aa: ASSELGGTLNGNEQF
cdr3_length: 15
v_call: TRBV6-1
j_call: TRBJ2-1

cdr3_aa: AWSNRQGGGNTIY
cdr3_length: 13
v_call: TRBV30
j_call: TRBJ1-3

cdr3_aa: ASSPLPSSPRTTGELF
cdr3_length: 16
v_call: TRBV5-4
j_call: TRBJ2-2

cdr3_aa: SSSSALGQGLSYEQY
cdr3_length: 15
v_call: TRBV7-9
j_call: TRBJ2-7

cdr3_aa: ASSQDLSEKLF
cdr3_length: 11
v_call: TRBV4-3
j_call: TRBJ1-4

cdr3_aa: ASSEPGRRTGANVLT
cdr3_length: 15
v_call: TRBV2
j_call: TRBJ2-6

cdr3_aa: SVEDLIADEQF
cdr3_length: 11
v_call: TRBV29-1
j_call: TRBJ2-1

cdr3_aa: ASIGAPDTQY
cdr3_length: 10
v_call: TRBV19
j_call: TRBJ2-3

cdr3_aa: AIMGQGAGYT
cdr3_length: 10
v_call: TRBV10-3
j_call: TRBJ1-2

cdr3_aa: ASSRTGSTEAF
cdr3_length: 11
v_call: TRBV6-4
j_call: TRBJ1-1

cdr3_aa: ASRGSGGYDPQY
cdr3_length: 12
v_call: TRBV28
j_call: TRBJ2-3

cdr3_aa: ASSFRYEQY
cdr3_length: 9
v_call: TRBV7-2
j_call: TRBJ2-7

cdr3_aa: ASSALSGGAPYEQY
cdr3_length: 14
v_call: TRBV9
j_call: TRBJ2-7

cdr3_aa: ASSLGRINTGELF
cdr3_length: 13
v_call: TRBV5-8
j_call: TRBJ2-2

cdr3_aa: SVGQGNVLT
cdr3_length: 9
v_call: TRBV29-1
j_call: TRBJ2-6

cdr3_aa: ASSSERGSGAETQY
cdr3_length: 14
v_call: TRBV4-3
j_call: TRBJ2-5